Listed below are T cell receptor beta chains from one sample, sequenced in a study of blood T cell repertoires in COVID-19. Generated by immunoSEQ multiplex PCR, the TCRdb table keeps only in-frame clones and is missing some. The sample has a few hundred thousand clones; about 81% are singletons. Source material: PBMCs or T cells enriched from blood (not recorded which). Receptors originate from a middle-aged man who had recovered from COVID-19. Each CDR3 is given without its conserved first and last residue. A clone size is listed for some rows: how often the clone was seen (once, few, many), or a class if it is expanded.

J	V	size	CDR3
TRBJ1-5	TRBV2	NA	ASSGGGQPQH
TRBJ2-3	TRBV7-9	NA	ASSPTSENFYTQY
TRBJ1-5	TRBV7-2	NA	ASSSGQGGQPQH
TRBJ1-4	TRBV7-3	NA	ASSETGGTNEKLF
TRBJ1-6	TRBV5-1	once	ASRSTGRGVYSPLH
TRBJ2-1	TRBV6-5	NA	ASYWTGGHEQF
TRBJ1-4	TRBV28	NA	ASRGGRQGKLF
TRBJ1-1	TRBV10-1	NA	ASSRDRGMNTEAF
TRBJ2-7	TRBV7-2	NA	ASSLAQGNEQY
TRBJ1-2	TRBV11-2	NA	ASSSNRKANYGYT
TRBJ1-2	TRBV5-1	few	ASSITDTTYGYT
TRBJ2-7	TRBV6-1	NA	ASSELGGNYEQY
TRBJ1-6	TRBV5-1	NA	ASSLHAGQASYNSPLH
TRBJ2-1	TRBV5-1	NA	ASSSRGSSYNEQF
TRBJ1-5	TRBV6-2/TRBV6-3	NA	ASSYGQDTAQPQH
TRBJ2-5	TRBV4-2	NA	ASSQGLAALSGETQY
TRBJ1-2	TRBV30	NA	ACRQRLGPNGYT
TRBJ1-5	TRBV5-1	once	ASSLDGANQPQH
TRBJ2-7	TRBV13	NA	ASSLGGSYEQY
TRBJ1-6	TRBV18	NA	ASSAGTDNSPLH
TRBJ1-2	TRBV12-3/TRBV12-4	NA	ASSFRGANGYT
TRBJ1-4	TRBV19	NA	ASQGRNEKLF
TRBJ1-1	TRBV5-1	NA	ASSPYGTDTEAF
TRBJ1-1	TRBV25-1	NA	ASSERPGGTEAF
TRBJ2-2	TRBV3-1/TRBV3-2	once	ASSQPGLAGVGATGELF
TRBJ2-7	TRBV12-3/TRBV12-4	NA	ASSLDFSYEQY
TRBJ1-6	TRBV19	NA	ASSIEGRTSPLH
TRBJ2-7	TRBV30	NA	AWRKPPHSGRAYEQY
TRBJ1-2	TRBV7-8	NA	ASSYSTGAVT
TRBJ1-2	TRBV2	NA	ASWDREGGYT
TRBJ1-1	TRBV11-2	NA	ASSPRRDTEAF
TRBJ2-5	TRBV5-1	NA	ASSLDHRGSGTQY
TRBJ2-1	TRBV4-2	many	ASSRTVSGMEYNEQF
TRBJ2-2	TRBV9	NA	ASKTTAGGRAGQNTGELF
TRBJ2-2	TRBV12-5	NA	ASGLAPGLDAGELF
TRBJ2-2	TRBV24-1	few	ATSDLPSDRGHRDTGELF
TRBJ1-6	TRBV11-2	NA	ASTKITGTGAIPLH
TRBJ1-2	TRBV2	NA	ASRASGESYGYT
TRBJ1-1	TRBV6-1	NA	ASSEAAGRAF
TRBJ1-5	TRBV9	NA	ASSVGRENQPQH
TRBJ2-1	TRBV6-5	few	ASSPGGSSYNEQF
TRBJ1-6	TRBV5-4	NA	ASSSSRTASYNSPLH
TRBJ1-4	TRBV19	NA	ASSLQGAGNEKLF
TRBJ1-2	TRBV6-6	NA	ASSYQGVGDPYGYT
TRBJ1-2	TRBV20-1	NA	SASTGVGGYT